This T cell receptor (beta chain) was identified during a study of blood T cell repertoires in COVID-19. Whole-study context: Italy, Spain and the United States were the sources of the convalescent and acute COVID-19 samples.

Only in-frame clones appear in the TCRdb table, and some are missing; sequencing was by immunoSEQ multiplex PCR. The top ten clones hold over 15% of a sample with fewer than 200,000 clones, 82% of them seen once. The germline V gene encodes CDR1 SGHRS and CDR2 YFSETQ. V trimming: 0 bases; J trimming: 3 bases; junction bases outside the gene matches: 10. The CDR3 has 18 amino acids. The cohort comprised adults aged 18 to 89 years residing in approximately 22 US areas. Participants were placed into cohorts based on the clinical history they reported. Input material: PBMCs or T cells enriched from blood (not recorded which). The receptor was derived from a man aged 55 to 70 who had recovered from COVID-19. The chain uses TRBV5-1 and TRBJ1-1, with TRBD1 identical over 11 bases. The CDR3 DNA sequence: TGCGCCAGCAGCTTGGAAGGACAGGGGGCGCCCGGGGACACTGAAGCTTTCTTT. Translated: CASSLEGQGAPGDTEAFF.